One sample yielded the 28 T cell receptor beta chains listed below, sequenced in a study of control samples from healthy donors and cancer patients. The assay was immunoSEQ multiplex PCR, and TCRdb's table has in-frame clones only and misses some. The sample holds tens of thousands of clones; 91% are singletons and the top ten take approximately 16%. Sequencing was performed on blood. The source is a man between 50 and 59 years old in good health.

This chain uses TRBV7-2 with TRBJ1-2; D gene uncertain. The CDR3 runs 14 residues. The V end was cut by 1 base, the J end by 7 bases, with 13 bases between. Germline-derived CDR1 and CDR2 are SGHTA and FQGNSA. CDR3 nucleotide sequence: TGTGCCAGCAGCTTAGGACGGATCTTTGGTGGCTACACCTTC. Amino acids: CASSLGRIFGGYTF.

The genes are TRBV12-5 and TRBJ2-2, with D uncertain. V shed 7 bases and J shed 4 bases, with 16 bases lying between them. Germline V CDR1 and CDR2: LGHNT, FRNRAP. CDR3 length equals 15 residues. This chain's CDR3 is CASARNLWGTGELFF. DNA of the CDR3: TGTGCTAGTGCCCGCAATCTATGGGGCACCGGGGAGCTGTTTTTT.

V gene TRBV24-1 combines with J gene TRBJ2-2; 9 nucleotides agree with TRBD2. The CDR3 is 15 residues long. CDR1 and CDR2 from the germline V gene are KGHDR and SFDVKD. The V gene end was trimmed by 4 bases and the J gene end by 4 bases; junction bases not matched to a gene: 3. As DNA, the CDR3 is TGTGCCACCAGTGAGAAGCGGGGGGTCACCGGGGAGCTGTTTTTT. It yields the protein CATSEKRGVTGELFF.

This clone was seen once. The chain is built from TRBV3-1 (or the pseudogene TRBV3-2) and TRBJ2-7; TRBD2 matches at 9 bases. The CDR3 is 15 amino acids. Germline-derived CDR1 and CDR2 are LGHDT and YNNKEL (reference sequence). J lost 2 bases, V lost 4 bases, and 6 bases had no gene match. The chain's CDR3 is CASSPLAGAAYEQYF. Written as DNA, the CDR3 is TGTGCCAGCAGCCCATTAGCGGGGGCCGCCTACGAGCAGTACTTC.

The chain is built from TRBV11-1 and TRBJ2-7; D might be TRBD1 (6 bases). The CDR3 loop spans 16 amino acids. Between the trimmed V and J ends, which lost 5 bases and 2 bases, there was a span of 19 bases. Germline V gene data show CDR1 as SGHAT and CDR2 as FQDESV (reference sequence). The CDR3 protein is CASSQERLTGPYEQYF. CDR3 nucleotides: TGTGCCAGCAGCCAGGAGAGATTGACAGGACCCTACGAGCAGTACTTC.

The rearrangement joins TRBV10-3 to TRBJ1-1; a weak D match, TRBD1 (5 bases). CDR3 length: 15 amino acids. From germline, CDR1 is ENHRY and CDR2 SYGVKD. The V gene lost 0 bases and the J gene lost 11 bases, with 19 bases spanning the gap. The DNA for the CDR3 is TGTGCCATCAGTGAGTCAGGAGGGGCTACAAGAGGGGCTTTCTTT. Protein: CAISESGGATRGAFF.

V is TRBV15 and J is TRBJ2-1; weak D call: TRBD1 (5 bases). CDR1 is LNHNV and CDR2 is YYDKDF in the germline V gene (reference sequence). The V end lost 0 bases, the J end lost 14 bases, and 17 bases lay between the germline ends. CDR3 size: 14 residues. The CDR3 loop is CATSRDGMVRAEFF. The CDR3 DNA is TGTGCCACCAGCAGAGATGGTATGGTCAGGGCAGAGTTCTTC. The whole variable domain, remainder taken from reference TRBV15 and TRBJ2-1, is DAMVIQNPRYQVTQFGKPVTLSCSQTLNHNVMYWYQQKSSQAPKLLFHYYDKDFNNEADTPDNFQSRRPNTSFCFLDIRSPGLGDTAMYLCATSRDGMVRAEFFGPGTRLTVL.

This clone appeared once. The rearrangement links TRBV19 to TRBJ2-3; no firm D call. This CDR3 contains 13 residues. Germline V CDR1 and CDR2: LNHDA, SQIVND (reference sequence). V was cut by 7 bases and J by 3 bases, with 11 bases left in between. In nucleotides, the CDR3 is TGTGCCAGTACGGAACGGATTACAGATACGCAGTATTTT. It specifies CASTERITDTQYF.

The chain joins TRBV24-1 to TRBJ2-1; no reliable D call. V lost 2 bases, J lost 9 bases, and 16 bases lay in between. There are 15 residues in the CDR3. The germline CDR1 and CDR2 sequences are KGHDR and SFDVKD. CDR3 protein: CATSDSGLQVAEQFF. DNA of the CDR3: TGTGCCACCAGTGATTCCGGCCTCCAGGTTGCTGAGCAGTTCTTC.

The genes are TRBV24-1 and TRBJ2-3, with D possibly being TRBD2 (6 bases). The CDR3 length is 15 residues. V lost 7 bases and J 0 bases, leaving 13 bases between the germline ends. Germline CDR1 KGHDR, CDR2 SFDVKD. DNA for the CDR3: TGTGCCACCAGCGGGGACTTTCCTAGCACAGATACGCAGTATTTT. This sequence encodes CATSGDFPSTDTQYF.

The chain employs TRBV5-6 and TRBJ2-2; D perhaps matches TRBD2 (6 bases). Germline V lookup: CDR1 SGHDT, CDR2 YYEEEE. The CDR3 runs to 16 residues. With 1 base removed from V and 0 bases from J, the gap between germline ends came to 10 bases. The CDR3, as DNA: TGTGCCAGCAGCTTGTATGCGGGATCGAACACCGGGGAGCTGTTTTTT. It yields the protein CASSLYAGSNTGELFF.

This clone was seen just once. The chain links TRBV7-2 to TRBJ1-4; D unclear. The germline gives CDR1 SGHTA, CDR2 FQGNSA. Trimming stripped 1 base from V and 8 bases from J, with 14 bases between. This CDR3 contains 15 residues. The CDR3: CASSLGRTSSEKLFF. The CDR3 nucleotides are TGTGCCAGCAGCTTAGGGAGAACCTCATCGGAAAAACTGTTTTTT.

This clone appeared a single time. The gene calls are TRBV9 and TRBJ1-1, with D unresolved. The ends were cut back, 4 bases at V and 4 bases at J, with 5 bases in the middle. The CDR3 totals 11 residues. The germline CDR1 and CDR2 sequences are SGDLS and YYNGEE. CDR3 sequence reads: CASSQITEAFF. The DNA for the CDR3 is TGTGCCAGCAGCCAGATCACTGAAGCTTTCTTT.

DNA for the CDR3: TGTGCCAGAAGCTACTATGGGGCGGTTGATCAGCCCCAGCATTTT. It codes for CARSYYGAVDQPQHF. The chain is built from TRBV5-3 and TRBJ1-5; perhaps TRBD1 as D (5 bases). TRBV5-3 carries the ORF label, with uncertain function. The ends were cut back, 3 bases at V and 5 bases at J, with 15 bases in the middle. The CDR3 has 15 amino acids.

This chain links TRBV24-1 with TRBJ2-5; no definite D call. The CDR3 is 15 amino acids. Looked up from germline, CDR1 is KGHDR and CDR2 is SFDVKD. The V end lost 3 bases, the J end lost 5 bases, and 15 bases lay between the germline ends. CDR3 coding DNA: TGTGCCACCAGTGATCCTCGGTCCATCGCGGAGACCCAGTACTTC. This sequence encodes CATSDPRSIAETQYF.

This clone was seen only a few times. The chain links TRBV27 to TRBJ2-2; D is perhaps TRBD1 (6 bases). CDR3 length: 16 amino acids. Trimming cost V 3 bases and J 5 bases, with 16 bases left between them. The germline gives CDR1 MNHEY, CDR2 SMNVEV (reference sequence). CDR3 in amino acids: CASSFSWTVFTGELFF. In nucleotides, the CDR3 is TGTGCCAGCAGTTTCTCTTGGACAGTTTTTACCGGGGAGCTGTTTTTT.

This clone came up once. This chain links TRBV7-2 with TRBJ2-3; 9 nucleotides align to TRBD1. The CDR3 extends over 15 amino acids. The germline V gene encodes CDR1 SGHTA and CDR2 FQGNSA. The V segment lost 4 bases and the J segment 1 base; nucleotides outside the gene matches: 3. CDR3 in amino acids: CASSSRTGGTDTQYF. For the CDR3, the DNA is TGTGCCAGCAGCTCACGGACAGGGGGCACAGATACGCAGTATTTT.

The CDR3 sequence is CASSSHQRRGTDTQYF. The DNA of the CDR3 is TGTGCCAGCAGTTCCCATCAACGCAGGGGCACAGATACGCAGTATTTT. The gene calls are TRBV6-2 or TRBV6-3 and TRBJ2-3, with D possibly TRBD1 on 5 matching bases. Germline-derived CDR1 and CDR2 are MNHEY and SVGEGT. CDR3 size: 16 residues. V was clipped by 4 bases and J by 1 base, with 15 bases between them.

This clone occurred once. This chain links TRBV15 with TRBJ1-2; D remains unclear. Germline lookup yields CDR1 LNHNV and CDR2 YYDKDF (reference sequence). V lost 0 bases and J lost 8, with 22 bases in between. This CDR3 spans 17 amino acids. The CDR3 nucleotides read TGTGCCACCAGCAGAGATCTGCCAGGAGCTGGTAGAGGCGGCTACACCTTC. As protein: CATSRDLPGAGRGGYTF.

The V call is TRBV29-1, the J call TRBJ2-3; no firm D call. Germline V gene sequence: CDR1 SQVTM, CDR2 ANQGSEA. The CDR3 is 13 residues long. Trimming took 3 bases from V and 0 from J, leaving 7 bases between them. The CDR3 loop is CSVDVSSTDTQYF. The CDR3 DNA sequence: TGCAGCGTTGACGTTTCTAGCACAGATACGCAGTATTTT.

The chain has TRBV6-5 and TRBJ2-2, with 7 positions matching TRBD1. The CDR3 contains 15 residues. Germline CDR1 reads MNHEY; CDR2 reads SVGAGI. V lost 5 bases to trimming and J lost 5 bases; unmatched junction nucleotides: 8. The CDR3 here is CASSPRDSPTGELFF. The CDR3, as DNA: TGTGCCAGCAGTCCCCGGGACAGTCCGACCGGGGAGCTGTTTTTT.

The chain links TRBV5-1 to TRBJ2-3; D is unclear. CDR1 SGHRS and CDR2 YFSETQ come from the germline V gene. V lost 2 bases and J 2 bases, leaving 12 bases between the germline ends. CDR3 length: 15 amino acids. CDR3 nucleotide sequence: TGCGCCAGCAGCTTAGGACCGACCTCCACAGATACGCAGTATTTT. It yields the protein CASSLGPTSTDTQYF.

The chain is built from TRBV5-6 and TRBJ2-3; D may correspond to TRBD1 or TRBD2 (5 bases each). Germline CDR1 reads SGHDT; CDR2 reads YYEEEE. The length of the CDR3 is 16 residues. The ends were cut back, 2 bases at V and 0 bases at J, with 13 bases in the middle. The CDR3 nucleotides are TGTGCCAGCAGCTTAAGCGTGGGGGTAAGCACAGATACGCAGTATTTT. It encodes CASSLSVGVSTDTQYF.

The gene calls are TRBV11-3 and TRBJ2-3; 9 bases agree with TRBD1. Trimming at V came to 1 base and at J to 1 base, leaving 0 bases not matched to a gene. There are 15 residues in the CDR3. The germline V gene has CDR1 SGHNT and CDR2 YENEEA. The CDR3: CASSLGQGGTDTQYF. The CDR3 DNA is TGTGCCAGCAGCTTAGGACAGGGGGGCACAGATACGCAGTATTTT. Full variable domain (remainder filled in from reference TRBV11-3 and TRBJ2-3): EAGVVQSPRYKIIEKKQPVAFWCNPISGHNTLYWYLQNLGQGPELLIRYENEEAVDDSQLPKDRFSAERLKGVDSTLKIQPAELGDSAVYLCASSLGQGGTDTQYFGPGTRLTVL.

The rearrangement joins TRBV30 to TRBJ1-6; no clear D. The CDR3 has 17 amino acids. With 3 bases removed from V and 10 bases from J, the gap between germline ends came to 25 bases. Germline-derived CDR1 and CDR2 are GTSNPN and SVGIG (reference sequence). CDR3 coding DNA: TGTGCCTGGAGCCCCCCCCGAACGGGAGGGTTTCGGTCACCCCTCCACTTT. This translates into CAWSPPRTGGFRSPLHF.

Only a few counts were recorded for this clone. The chain has TRBV6-5 and TRBJ1-4, with TRBD1 identical over 7 bases. Germline-derived CDR1 and CDR2 are MNHEY and SVGAGI. J gave up 7 bases and V 2 bases, and 7 bases lay outside the gene matches. The CDR3 spans 15 residues. The DNA for the CDR3 is TGTGCCAGCAGTTACATCCGGACAGGTGGTGAAAAACTGTTTTTT. Protein sequence: CASSYIRTGGEKLFF.

V usage is TRBV19 and J usage is TRBJ1-2; a weak D match, TRBD1 (6 bases). The germline V gene encodes CDR1 LNHDA and CDR2 SQIVND (reference sequence). Trimming cost V 3 bases and J 3 bases, with 14 bases left between them. This CDR3 is 15 amino acids long. CDR3 in amino acids: CASSMGDRSYYGYTF. CDR3 nucleotide sequence: TGTGCCAGTAGTATGGGCGACAGGAGCTACTATGGCTACACCTTC. Full variable domain (missing parts from reference TRBV19 and TRBJ1-2): DGGITQSPKYLFRKEGQNVTLSCEQNLNHDAMYWYRQDPGQGLRLIYYSQIVNDFQKGDIAEGYSVSREKKESFPLTVTSAQKNPTAFYLCASSMGDRSYYGYTFGSGTRLTVV.

V gene TRBV5-4 combines with J gene TRBJ2-3; 7 bases are shared with TRBD1. The CDR3 consists of 15 residues. Unmatched junction bases numbered 5, after V lost 4 bases and J lost 0 bases. Germline V CDR1 and CDR2: SGHNT, YYREEE (reference sequence). The CDR3 nucleotides read TGTGCCAGCAGCGCTGGGACAGCTAGCACAGATACGCAGTATTTT. Protein: CASSAGTASTDTQYF.